Presented here are 6 T cell receptor beta chains from one specimen sequenced in a study of T cell responses to AZD1222 COVID-19 vaccine. Using immunoSEQ multiplex PCR, the repertoire was profiled, and TCRdb retains in-frame clones only, with some absent. The table has 100,000 to 120,000 clones, 80% to 95% seen once; the top ten hold about 2.5%. Specimen: peripheral blood, collected 28 days after the second AZD1222 dose. The receptors stem from an adult who received the AZD1222 COVID-19 vaccine.

V usage is TRBV18 and J usage is TRBJ1-1; TRBD1 might be the D (6 bases). Trimming left V 6 bases short and J 1 base short, with 12 bases between. Germline V lookup: CDR1 KGHSH, CDR2 LQKENI. The CDR3 extends over 14 amino acids. CDR3 sequence (DNA): TGTGCCAGCTCGATTCAGGGACAGAACACTGAAGCTTTCTTT. Residues: CASSIQGQNTEAFF.

This clone was detected a few times. The chain carries TRBV18 and TRBJ1-6; D perhaps matches TRBD1 (5 bases). The CDR3 sequence is 14 residues long. V lost 1 base, J lost 7 bases, and 8 bases lay in between. CDR1 is KGHSH and CDR2 is LQKENI in the germline V gene. CDR3 amino acids: CASSPQQGNSPLHF. The CDR3, as DNA: TGTGCCAGCTCACCACAGCAGGGAAATTCACCCCTCCACTTT.

The sample holds a few counts of this clone. The chain joins TRBV5-1 to TRBJ1-2; D may be TRBD1 (5 bases). V was pared by 0 bases and J by 6 bases, with 12 bases between. This CDR3 has 14 amino acids. Germline V gene lookup returns CDR1 SGHRS and CDR2 YFSETQ. The CDR3 DNA reads TGCGCCAGCAGCTTGGGCGTCTCGACAGATGGCTACACCTTC. Protein product: CASSLGVSTDGYTF.

This sequence joins TRBV3-1 (or the pseudogene TRBV3-2) and TRBJ1-2, with D hard to call. This CDR3 spans 13 amino acids. The germline CDR1 and CDR2 sequences are LGHDT and YNNKEL (reference sequence). Trimming left V 1 base short and J 5 bases short, with 8 bases between. The CDR3 loop reads CASSQVKGYGYTF. CDR3 DNA: TGTGCCAGCAGCCAAGTCAAGGGTTATGGCTACACCTTC.

The chain's CDR3 is CASSPRTTGDEKLFF. CDR3 bases: TGTGCCAGCAGCCCAAGAACGACAGGGGACGAAAAACTGTTTTTT. The chain is built from TRBV3-1 (or the pseudogene TRBV3-2) and TRBJ1-4, with TRBD1 matching 8 bases. This CDR3 is built from 15 residues. Per germline, CDR1 LGHDT and CDR2 YNNKEL (reference sequence). J gave up 8 bases and V 4 bases, and 9 bases lay outside the gene matches.

J is TRBJ2-3 and V is TRBV11-2; the D is unclear. Germline-derived CDR1 and CDR2 are SGHAT and FQNNGV. The CDR3 has 13 amino acids. V was trimmed by 4 bases and J by 4 bases, leaving 9 bases between them. The CDR3 region is CASSYTWADTQYF. The CDR3, as DNA: TGTGCCAGCAGCTACACTTGGGCAGATACGCAGTATTTT.